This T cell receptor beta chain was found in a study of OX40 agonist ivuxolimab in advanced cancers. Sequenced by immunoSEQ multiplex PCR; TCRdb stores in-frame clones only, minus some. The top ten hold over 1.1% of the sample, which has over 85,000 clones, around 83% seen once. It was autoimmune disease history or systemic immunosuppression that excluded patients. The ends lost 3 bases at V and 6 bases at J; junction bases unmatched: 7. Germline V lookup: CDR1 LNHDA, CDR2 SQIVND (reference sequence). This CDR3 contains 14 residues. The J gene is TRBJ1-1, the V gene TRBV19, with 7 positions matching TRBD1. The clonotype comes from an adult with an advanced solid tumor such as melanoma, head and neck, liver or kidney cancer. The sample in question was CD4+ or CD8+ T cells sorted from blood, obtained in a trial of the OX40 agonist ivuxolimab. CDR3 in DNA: TGTGCCAGTAGTATCCCAGGGGGGCGCCCTGAAGCTTTCTTT. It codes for CASSIPGGRPEAFF.